The clone carrying this T cell receptor (beta chain) came up many times. The authors made cDNA by 5'RACE with 10-nucleotide random UMIs. In each sequencing run, over 170 million TCR-beta sequences were generated from 15-18 subjects. One entry per CDR3 protein, called by TCRdb with MiXCR from the 5' RACE reads. The sample has 60,000 to 75,000 distinct CDR3 sequences, 8.5% to 10% seen once. The CDR3 covers 15 residues. CDR1 SEHNR and CDR2 FQNEAQ come from the germline V gene (reference sequence). Trimming shortened V by 4 bases and J by 1 base, and 12 bases separated the two germline ends. Time point meaning: longitudinal time-point 2. The healthy controls volunteered at a blood bank in Maryland, USA. The starting material, 2 million PBMCs stored at -80 C, gave rise to the unsorted libraries. The entry originates in a study of neurological immune-mediated disorders.

The rearrangement uses TRBV7-9 and TRBJ2-3, with D tentatively TRBD2 (6 bases). What was sequenced was PBMCs. The source of this sequence is a man aged 25 to 40 in good health. CDR3: CASSSPGTRTDTQYF. The CDR3 coding sequence is TGTGCCAGCAGCTCACCGGGGACTCGCACAGATACGCAGTATTTT.